The rows below give T cell receptor beta chains drawn from one sample of a study of T cell responses to AZD1222 COVID-19 vaccine. TCRdb's table, derived via immunoSEQ multiplex PCR, lists solely in-frame clones and lacks some. The sample contains some 170,000 clones, 70% to 90% of which appear only once. The sequencing here drew on peripheral blood, taken 28 days after the second AZD1222 dose. These receptors were obtained from an adult who received the AZD1222 COVID-19 vaccine. CDR3s include the opening cysteine and the closing phenylalanine or tryptophan. A D gene is named only where the DNA matches it firmly. Clone size, where shown, is once, few, many, or a class for clones that have expanded.

j_call d_call v_call clone_size cdr3_aa cdr3_nt
TRBJ2-3 TRBD2 TRBV5-1 NA CASSLSSGGPGRDTQYF TGCGCCAGCAGCTTGAGTAGCGGGGGGCCGGGGAGAGATACGCAGTATTTT
TRBJ2-7 NA TRBV6-6 NA CATGKGEGVHEQYF TGTGCCACCGGTAAAGGGGAGGGGGTTCACGAGCAGTACTTC
TRBJ2-3 NA TRBV5-6 NA CASSLRFRDTHTQYF TGTGCCAGCAGCTTGAGGTTTCGGGACACTCATACGCAGTATTTT
TRBJ1-4 NA TRBV5-1 once CASSLEGADEKLFF TGCGCCAGCAGCTTAGAGGGCGCGGATGAAAAACTGTTTTTT
TRBJ2-6 NA TRBV11-2 NA CASSLGESGANVLTF TGTGCCAGCAGCTTAGGAGAATCTGGGGCCAACGTCCTGACTTTC
TRBJ2-7 NA TRBV5-6 NA CASSLRGYEQYF TGTGCCAGCAGCTTGCGCGGGTACGAGCAGTACTTC
TRBJ1-2 NA TRBV5-4 NA CASSLPGGPYTF TGTGCCAGCAGCCTTCCGGGAGGGCCCTACACCTTC
TRBJ1-2 NA TRBV7-9 NA CASSSWGGQNDGYTF TGTGCCAGCAGCTCCTGGGGAGGGCAAAATGATGGCTACACCTTC
TRBJ1-2 TRBD1 TRBV12-5 NA CASGFASGQGSVKDGYTF TGTGCTAGTGGTTTCGCTAGTGGACAGGGGTCAGTCAAGGATGGCTACACCTTC
TRBJ2-3 NA TRBV11-2 NA CASSSGPLSTDTQYF TGTGCCAGCAGCTCGGGACCCCTCAGCACAGATACGCAGTATTTT
TRBJ1-1 NA TRBV2 NA CASSALRGSTEAFF TGTGCCAGCAGCGCCCTTCGGGGGAGCACTGAAGCTTTCTTT
TRBJ2-3 NA TRBV11-3 NA CASSLGGSADTQYF TGTGCCAGCAGCTTAGGGGGCAGCGCAGATACGCAGTATTTT
TRBJ1-1 NA TRBV30 NA CAWRNRDAGRGAFF TGTGCCTGGAGAAACCGGGACGCTGGGCGGGGAGCTTTCTTT
TRBJ2-1 NA TRBV6-5 NA CASNRGGVSEQFF TGTGCCAGCAACCGCGGTGGGGTTAGTGAGCAGTTCTTC
TRBJ1-1 NA TRBV20-1 NA CSHGGRTEAFF TGCAGCCACGGGGGGCGGACTGAAGCTTTCTTT
TRBJ1-1 NA TRBV18 NA CASSPGGSLRTEAFF TGTGCCAGCTCACCAGGGGGGAGCCTGAGAACTGAAGCTTTCTTT
TRBJ1-5 NA TRBV7-9 NA CASSTDYQPQHF TGTGCCAGCAGCACAGATTATCAGCCCCAGCATTTT
TRBJ1-1 NA TRBV30 NA CAWSARLHQAFF TGTGCCTGGAGTGCCCGACTGCACCAAGCTTTCTTT
TRBJ1-2 TRBD1 TRBV6-5 once CASSLGWTGYGYTF TGTGCCAGCAGTCTAGGATGGACAGGCTATGGCTACACCTTC
TRBJ2-7 NA TRBV6-6 NA CASSPLDEQYF TGTGCCAGCAGTCCTCTTGACGAGCAGTACTTC
TRBJ1-5 NA TRBV10-1 NA CASSGGTDHQPQHF TGCGCCAGCAGTGGGGGGACGGACCATCAGCCCCAGCATTTT
TRBJ1-2 NA TRBV12-3/TRBV12-4 NA CASSLRGYGYTF TGTGCCAGCAGTTTAAGGGGCTATGGCTACACCTTC
TRBJ1-1 NA TRBV2 NA CASSAWQNTEAFF TGTGCCAGCAGTGCGTGGCAGAACACTGAAGCTTTCTTT